This TCR beta chain was identified in a study of blood T cell repertoires in COVID-19. This clone was detected only once. The sample contains more than one DNA sequence encoding this CDR3. Trimming removed 6 bases from V and 4 bases from J, with 5 bases in between. Germline V gene sequence: CDR1 SQVTM, CDR2 ANQGSEA. This CDR3 is built from 10 residues. TCRdb's table, derived via immunoSEQ multiplex PCR, lists solely in-frame clones and lacks some. The repertoire holds around 370,000 clones, around 89% seen once, with roughly 1.2% in the top ten. Recruits, aged about 18 to 95 years, lived in roughly 22 US areas. Membership in each cohort depended on participant-reported clinical history. Recovered status in Cohort 3 required two negative PCRs, clearance, or symptom resolution.

Source material: PBMCs or T cells enriched from blood (not recorded which). The V and J genes are TRBV29-1 and TRBJ2-3; TRBD2 is a possible D gene (5 bases). This clonotype was obtained from a woman between 18 and 30 years old who had recovered from COVID-19. In nucleotides, the CDR3 is TGCAGCGTCGGGGCAGATACGCAGTATTTT. Encoded protein: CSVGADTQYF.